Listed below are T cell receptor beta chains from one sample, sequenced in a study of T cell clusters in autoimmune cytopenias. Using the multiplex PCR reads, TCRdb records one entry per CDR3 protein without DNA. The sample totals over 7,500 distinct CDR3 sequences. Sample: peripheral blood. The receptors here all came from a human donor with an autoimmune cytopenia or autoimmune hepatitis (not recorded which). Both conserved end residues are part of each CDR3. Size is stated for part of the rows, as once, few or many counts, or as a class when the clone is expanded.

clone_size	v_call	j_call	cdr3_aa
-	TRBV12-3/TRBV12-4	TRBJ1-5	CASSLELSDTMAQHF
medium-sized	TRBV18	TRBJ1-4	CASSRGTLGEKLFF
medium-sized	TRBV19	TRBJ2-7	CASNPGVVASYEQYF
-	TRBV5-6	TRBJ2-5	CASSNRLAGAQETQYF
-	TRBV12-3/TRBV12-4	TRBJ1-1	CASLRQGIAEAFF
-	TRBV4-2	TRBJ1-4	CASSQDPRQNEKLFF
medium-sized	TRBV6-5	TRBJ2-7	CASSYSPGATDEQYF
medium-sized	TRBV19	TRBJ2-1	CASSFPGQGYNEQFF
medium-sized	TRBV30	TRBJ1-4	CAWSHHTGVGYEKLFF
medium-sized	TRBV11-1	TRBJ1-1	CASSLARGLNTEAFF
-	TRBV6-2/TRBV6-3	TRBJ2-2	CASRGSGGGFLVWTGELFF
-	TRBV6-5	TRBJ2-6	CASGSSGANVLTF
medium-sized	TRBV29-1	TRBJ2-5	CSFTVGGVTIQETQYF
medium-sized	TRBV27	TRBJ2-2	CASSYPQSGELFF
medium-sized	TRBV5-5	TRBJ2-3	CASRRQADTQYF
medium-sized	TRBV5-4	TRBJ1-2	CASSLGRQGGYGYTF
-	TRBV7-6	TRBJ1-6	CASSLRGGTVNSPLHF
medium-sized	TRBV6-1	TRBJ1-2	CASSYGLGLSYGYTF
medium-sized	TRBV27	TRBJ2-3	CASSYRQVGNTQYF
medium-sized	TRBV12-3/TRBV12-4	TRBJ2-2	CASDREVDTGELFF
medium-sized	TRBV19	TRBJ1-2	CASRDRGRNYGYTF
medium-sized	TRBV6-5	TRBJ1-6	CASSYSGDSNSPLHF
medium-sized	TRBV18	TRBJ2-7	CASSPLDRGYGEQYF
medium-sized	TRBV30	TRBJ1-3	CAWRVNSGGNTIYF
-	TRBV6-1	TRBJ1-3	CASSHPGQLSAGNTIYF
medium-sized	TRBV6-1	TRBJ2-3	CASSERAGITDTQYF
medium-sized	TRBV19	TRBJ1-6	CASSTSGQRYNSPLHF
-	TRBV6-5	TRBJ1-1	CASTPDRARSFF
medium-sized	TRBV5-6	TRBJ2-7	CASSPRGVGYEQYF
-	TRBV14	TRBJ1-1	CGSSPTVYQSTEAFF
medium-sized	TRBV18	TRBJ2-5	CASSRTGTRETQYF
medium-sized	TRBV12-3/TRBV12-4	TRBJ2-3	CASSVTGTTDTQYF
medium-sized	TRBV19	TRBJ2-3	CASRSSGQRKLVYSTDTQYF
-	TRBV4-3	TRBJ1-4	CASSGGSADNEKLFF
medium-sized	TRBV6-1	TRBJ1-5	CASSRRDQPQHF
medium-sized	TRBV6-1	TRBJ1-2	CASKGQVPSYVYGYTF
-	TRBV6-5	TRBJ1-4	CASSYRIGTGVGNEKLFF
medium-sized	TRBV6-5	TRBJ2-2	CASREDRTNTGELFF
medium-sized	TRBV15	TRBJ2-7	CATSRVAFYEQYF
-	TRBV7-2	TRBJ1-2	CASSPGTGARYTF